A selection of T cell receptor beta chains follows, all from one sample in a study of blood T cell repertoires in COVID-19. Clones were sequenced by immunoSEQ multiplex PCR, and TCRdb holds only the in-frame ones, with some missing. The sample includes some 380,000 clones, around 84% of them seen just once. Sequenced sample: peripheral blood. These receptors were collected from a human donor with acute or convalescent COVID-19. The donor label of this sample is uncertain. Each CDR3 is given with its conserved first and last residue. Fields, in order: V gene, D gene, clone size, J gene, CDR3 protein, CDR3 DNA. D genes are given only for firm matches. Clone sizes are given selectively: once, few, many, or a class where the clone is expanded.

TRBV2,-,-,TRBJ1-6,CASFSQGQWNSPLHF,TGTGCCAGCTTCTCCCAGGGACAATGGAATTCACCCCTCCACTTT
TRBV29-1,-,-,TRBJ1-5,CSVGTGTSNQPQHF,TGCAGCGTTGGTACAGGGACTAGCAATCAGCCCCAGCATTTT
TRBV7-2,-,-,TRBJ1-5,CASSLSPPGSNQPQHF,TGTGCCAGCAGCTTATCCCCCCCCGGGAGCAATCAGCCCCAGCATTTT
TRBV29-1,TRBD2,-,TRBJ2-7,CSVAGTSGVYEQYF,TGCAGCGTAGCCGGGACTAGCGGGGTGTACGAGCAGTACTTC
TRBV28,TRBD1,-,TRBJ1-6,CASSQAGTGVYSPLHF,TGTGCCAGCAGTCAAGCCGGGACAGGGGTGTACTCACCCCTCCACTTT
TRBV14,-,once,TRBJ2-2,CASSFHSVPAGELFF,TGTGCCAGCAGCTTCCATTCGGTGCCGGCCGGGGAGCTGTTTTTT
TRBV7-9,TRBD1,-,TRBJ1-2,CASSATGDDGYTF,TGTGCCAGCAGCGCGACAGGGGATGATGGCTACACCTTC
TRBV28,TRBD2,-,TRBJ2-7,CASSLRLARGEQYF,TGTGCCAGCAGTCTCCGACTAGCCAGAGGGGAGCAGTACTTC
TRBV7-2,TRBD2,-,TRBJ2-1,CASSLLAGVPSSYNEQFF,TGTGCCAGCAGCTTACTAGCGGGGGTTCCCAGCTCCTACAATGAGCAGTTCTTC
TRBV3-1/TRBV3-2,-,-,TRBJ1-3,CASSPGSRDTIYF,TGTGCCAGCAGTCCGGGAAGTAGAGACACCATATATTTT
TRBV30,TRBD2,-,TRBJ2-7,CAWSERVAGSLQYF,TGTGCCTGGAGTGAAAGAGTAGCGGGGAGCTTGCAGTACTTC
TRBV24-1,TRBD2,once,TRBJ2-7,CATSDGASGSLYEQYF,TGTGCCACCAGTGATGGGGCTAGCGGGAGTTTGTACGAGCAGTACTTC
TRBV7-9,TRBD2,few,TRBJ2-1,CASRGLAGLGEQFF,TGTGCCAGCAGGGGACTAGCGGGTTTGGGTGAGCAGTTCTTC
TRBV18,-,once,TRBJ1-1,CASLREGISTEAFF,TGTGCCTCCCTTCGGGAAGGAATTAGCACTGAAGCTTTCTTT
TRBV18,TRBD1,-,TRBJ1-4,CASSPQRAGGPANEKLFF,TGTGCCAGCTCTCCCCAACGGGCAGGGGGCCCGGCTAATGAAAAACTGTTTTTT
TRBV2,-,-,TRBJ1-2,CASSVYRNYGYTF,TGTGCCAGCAGTGTGTACAGAAACTATGGCTACACCTTC
TRBV30,TRBD2,many,TRBJ2-5,CAWTTYSGSGETQYF,TGTGCCTGGACAACCTACAGCGGGAGCGGAGAGACCCAGTACTTC
TRBV12-5,TRBD1,-,TRBJ1-2,CASGLAPGQGLRGYTF,TGTGCTAGTGGTTTGGCGCCGGGACAGGGACTTCGTGGCTACACCTTC
TRBV6-5,-,-,TRBJ1-5,CASRGGRNLNQPQHF,TGTGCCAGCAGGGGAGGACGGAACCTCAATCAGCCCCAGCATTTT
TRBV30,-,-,TRBJ2-1,CAWRRFNEQFF,TGTGCCTGGAGGCGGTTTAATGAGCAGTTCTTC
TRBV5-1,-,-,TRBJ2-3,CASSVASLSDTQYF,TGCGCCAGCAGCGTGGCTAGCCTCTCAGATACGCAGTATTTT
TRBV30,TRBD1,-,TRBJ2-4,CAWSVGTNRGAKNIQYF,TGTGCCTGGAGTGTGGGGACAAACAGGGGGGCCAAAAACATTCAGTACTTC
TRBV5-1,TRBD1,-,TRBJ2-7,CASSLVPPRQGSYEQYF,TGCGCCAGCAGCTTAGTACCCCCGAGACAGGGCTCCTACGAGCAGTACTTC
TRBV28,TRBD1,-,TRBJ1-2,CASSRQGYGYTF,TGTGCCAGCAGTCGACAGGGTTATGGCTACACCTTC
TRBV9,-,-,TRBJ2-7,CASSSQGGRSRNQTF,TGTGCCAGCAGCTCCCAGGGGGGCCGGTCTCGTAATCAGACCTTC
TRBV5-1,TRBD1,few,TRBJ1-1,CASSYGTGTGLDEAFF,TGCGCCAGCAGCTACGGAACCGGGACAGGGCTGGATGAAGCTTTCTTT
TRBV7-9,-,-,TRBJ2-3,CASSLSGSADTQYF,TGTGCCAGCAGCTTAAGTGGGAGCGCAGATACGCAGTATTTT
TRBV4-2,TRBD2,-,TRBJ2-5,CASSQPGRAIETQYF,TGTGCCAGCAGCCAGCCCGGGAGGGCCATAGAGACCCAGTACTTC
TRBV7-9,-,-,TRBJ2-2,CASSLSGYAGELFF,TGTGCCAGCAGCTTATCGGGGTACGCCGGGGAGCTGTTTTTT
TRBV2,-,few,TRBJ1-1,CASRINQGLTEAFF,TGTGCCAGCAGGATTAACCAGGGATTGACTGAAGCTTTCTTT
TRBV6-6,TRBD1,-,TRBJ1-1,CASSRSGGHTEAFF,TGTGCCAGCAGTCGATCAGGGGGCCACACTGAAGCTTTCTTT
TRBV27,-,few,TRBJ1-5,CASSLRGYSNQPQHF,TGTGCCAGCAGTTTAAGGGGGTATAGCAATCAGCCCCAGCATTTT
TRBV18,TRBD2,few,TRBJ2-7,CASSPPLTSGRRGEQYF,TGTGCCAGCTCACCGCCCCTAACTAGCGGGAGACGAGGCGAGCAGTACTTC
TRBV7-9,-,few,TRBJ1-2,CASSLTGTSYGYTF,TGTGCCAGCAGCTTAACCGGGACTTCGTATGGCTACACCTTC
TRBV15,-,-,TRBJ2-6,CATSRPHAVRSSGANVLTF,TGTGCCACCAGCAGACCTCATGCAGTTCGAAGCTCTGGGGCCAACGTCCTGACTTTC
TRBV6-6,-,-,TRBJ2-4,CASSYSGQSVIQYF,TGTGCCAGCAGTTACTCCGGACAGAGTGTAATTCAGTACTTC
TRBV9,TRBD2,-,TRBJ2-2,CASSLTASGGNGGELFF,TGTGCCAGCAGCTTGACCGCTAGCGGGGGTAACGGCGGGGAGCTGTTTTTT
TRBV29-1,-,-,TRBJ1-1,CSVGPARNTEAFF,TGCAGCGTTGGGCCTGCAAGGAACACTGAAGCTTTCTTT
TRBV18,TRBD2,-,TRBJ2-5,CASSPPGLAGGKETQYF,TGTGCCAGCTCACCACCGGGACTAGCGGGAGGGAAGGAGACCCAGTACTTC
TRBV21-1,-,-,TRBJ1-2,CASSRSEWPGYGYTF,TGTGCCAGCAGCAGATCCGAGTGGCCGGGCTATGGCTACACCTTC
TRBV10-2,TRBD1,-,TRBJ1-5,CASSESGRQGGNKAQPQHF,TGCGCCAGCAGTGAGTCGGGGAGACAGGGGGGTAATAAGGCTCAGCCCCAGCATTTT
TRBV11-2,TRBD1,-,TRBJ2-7,CASSPWDRYYEQYF,TGTGCCAGCAGCCCGTGGGACAGGTACTACGAGCAGTACTTC
TRBV4-1,TRBD1,-,TRBJ2-2,CASRVSVGQGGGGELFF,TGCGCCAGCAGGGTGTCCGTAGGACAGGGAGGCGGCGGGGAGCTGTTTTTT
TRBV7-2,-,-,TRBJ2-5,CASSSRTGETQYF,TGTGCCAGCAGCTCACGGACTGGGGAGACCCAGTACTTC
TRBV7-6,TRBD2,-,TRBJ2-3,CASSSLASGGGRGTDTQYF,TGTGCCAGCAGCTCCCTCGCTAGCGGGGGCGGCCGTGGCACAGATACGCAGTATTTT
TRBV4-1,TRBD2,-,TRBJ2-3,CASSHFSGGRSDTQYF,TGCGCCAGCAGCCATTTTAGCGGGGGACGGTCAGATACGCAGTATTTT
TRBV3-1/TRBV3-2,TRBD1,-,TRBJ1-2,CASSQGTGVTF,TGTGCCAGCAGCCAAGGGACAGGGGTCACCTTC
TRBV11-2,TRBD2,-,TRBJ2-2,CASKRGGQFDYTGELFF,TGTGCCAGCAAGCGGGGGGGACAGTTTGACTACACCGGGGAGCTGTTTTTT
TRBV30,TRBD1,-,TRBJ2-2,CAWSRLTGVFRELFF,TGTGCCTGGAGTCGGCTGACAGGGGTGTTTAGGGAGCTGTTTTTT